These T cell receptor beta chains were read from a single sample in a study of T cells in Graves' hyperthyroidism and ophthalmopathy. Using its own MiXCR run on the multiplex PCR reads, TCRdb lists one record per CDR3 protein. The table records about 410,000 distinct CDR3 sequences, roughly 15% of them present only once. Sequencing was done on a sample of blood. These receptors all come from a woman in her thirties with Graves' ophthalmopathy. The CDR3 runs from the conserved cysteine through the conserved F or W. Fields, in order: J gene, V gene, clone size, D gene, CDR3 DNA, CDR3 protein. The D gene is left open where the match is weak. The size entry is marked missing in some rows and otherwise reads once, few, many or a size class.

TRBJ1-5,TRBV12-3/TRBV12-4,many,-,TGTGCCAGCAGTTTAGATGGGGGGGTGGGAGATCAGCCCCAGCATTTT,CASSLDGGVGDQPQHF
TRBJ2-7,TRBV20-1,many,-,TGCAGTGCTAGGGACATAACGACAAAGCAGGGGTATGATCTCCACGAGCAGTACTTC,CSARDITTKQGYDLHEQYF
TRBJ1-1,TRBV20-1,many,-,TGCAGTGCTAAGTTCGGTCTGAACACTGAAGCTTTCTTT,CSAKFGLNTEAFF
TRBJ2-1,TRBV7-9,many,-,TGTGCCAGCAGCAAGTCCTCCGGGGTCAATGAGCAGTTCTTC,CASSKSSGVNEQFF
TRBJ2-5,TRBV24-1,many,TRBD2,TGTGCCACCAGTGATTTCCTAGCGGGGGTGAAAGAGACCCAGTACTTC,CATSDFLAGVKETQYF
TRBJ2-2,TRBV7-9,many,TRBD1,TGTGCCCGGACAGGGGGGAACACCGGGGAGCTGTTTTTT,CARTGGNTGELFF
TRBJ2-7,TRBV7-2,few,TRBD2,TGTGCCAGCAGCCGCCGTGGAGCGGGGGGTCTGAGGGAGCAGTACTTC,CASSRRGAGGLREQYF
TRBJ2-7,TRBV19,-,TRBD1,TGTGCCAGTAGTAAACGGGACAGTTCGATCTACGAGCAGTACTTC,CASSKRDSSIYEQYF
TRBJ1-6,TRBV5-4,-,-,TGTGCCAGCAGCGATACAGGGAATAATTCACCCCTCCACTTT,CASSDTGNNSPLHF
TRBJ2-5,TRBV4-1,many,TRBD1,TGCGCCAGCAGCCACCCGCGACAGGGCCTGGAAGAGACCCAGTACTTC,CASSHPRQGLEETQYF
TRBJ2-7,TRBV7-8,many,-,TGTGCCAGCAGCTTAGGGGTGAACTACGAGCAGTACTTC,CASSLGVNYEQYF
TRBJ1-3,TRBV13,many,TRBD1,TGTGCCAGCAGCGCGACAGGGGCTGGAAACACCATATATTTT,CASSATGAGNTIYF
TRBJ2-1,TRBV7-2,many,TRBD2,TGTGCCAGCAGCTTTGGGACTAGCGGGGGCCAGGGTGAGCAGTTCTTC,CASSFGTSGGQGEQFF
TRBJ1-5,TRBV25-1,-,-,TGTGCCAGCAGTAAGTCGGGGGGGCTGGGTCAGCCCCAGCATTTT,CASSKSGGLGQPQHF
TRBJ1-1,TRBV20-1,many,TRBD1,TGCAGTGCTAGAGAGCAGGGACAGGGAAACACTGAAGCTTTCTTT,CSAREQGQGNTEAFF
TRBJ1-2,TRBV3-1,many,TRBD1,TGTGCCAGCAGCCCCGACAGGGGCCGAGGCTATGGCTACACCTTC,CASSPDRGRGYGYTF
TRBJ1-2,TRBV2,few,-,TGTGCCAGCATGTCCAGAAGGACCTATGGCTACACCTTC,CASMSRRTYGYTF
TRBJ1-5,TRBV10-3,many,-,TGTGCCATCAGTGCCAGTGGGGCGGGAGGCAATCAGCCCCAGCATTTT,CAISASGAGGNQPQHF
TRBJ2-1,TRBV4-1,-,TRBD1,TGCGCCAGCAGCCCCCTCCCCCTTCAGGGGGCTGATGAGCAGTTCTTC,CASSPLPLQGADEQFF
TRBJ1-6,TRBV3-1,many,-,TGTGCCAGCAGCCAAGAAAGGGGCCATAATTCACCCCTCCACTTT,CASSQERGHNSPLHF
TRBJ1-2,TRBV6-1,many,TRBD1,TGTGCCACTCACAGGGGGCCAGGCTATGGCTACACCTTC,CATHRGPGYGYTF
TRBJ2-5,TRBV15,many,TRBD1,TGTGCCACCAGCTTGACAGGGGGAGAGACCCAGTACTTC,CATSLTGGETQYF
TRBJ1-1,TRBV24-1,many,-,TGTGCCACCAGTGATTTTTTAGGGAGTGAAGCTTTCTTT,CATSDFLGSEAFF
TRBJ2-7,TRBV15,-,-,TGTGCCACCAGCAGCTGGGGGATGAGCTCCTACGAGCAGTACTTC,CATSSWGMSSYEQYF
TRBJ2-3,TRBV29-1,-,TRBD2,TGCAGCGTTGACGATTCGGGGACTAGCGGGGGGGCTGAGGGCACAGATACGCAGTATTTT,CSVDDSGTSGGAEGTDTQYF
TRBJ2-5,TRBV6-1,-,-,TGTGCCAGCAGTTTATACCGGGCCCTGGGGACCCAGTACTTC,CASSLYRALGTQYF
TRBJ2-6,TRBV7-3,few,-,TGTGCCAGCAGTGGAGGGAGGGCCAACGTCCTGACTTTC,CASSGGRANVLTF
TRBJ1-1,TRBV5-1,many,-,TGCGCCAGCAGCCCCGAACAAAGCGCACGGACTGAAGCTTTCTTT,CASSPEQSARTEAFF
TRBJ1-6,TRBV13,many,-,TGTGCCAGCAGCCCGGGCCCGGGCTCACCCCTCCACTTT,CASSPGPGSPLHF
TRBJ2-7,TRBV30,-,TRBD1,TGTGCCTGGAGTGGACAGGGACGCTACGAGCAGTACTTC,CAWSGQGRYEQYF
TRBJ2-7,TRBV6-5,-,-,TGTGCCAGCAGTTACTCGAGGAGGACAACCTACGAGCAGTACTTC,CASSYSRRTTYEQYF
TRBJ1-3,TRBV2,few,-,TGTGCCAGCAGCCAGGGTGCGGAAGGAAACACCATATATTTT,CASSQGAEGNTIYF
TRBJ2-7,TRBV30,many,-,TGTGCCTGGAGTCGTGGCGGCTACGAGCAGTACTTC,CAWSRGGYEQYF
TRBJ2-3,TRBV24-1,many,TRBD1,TGTGCCACCAGTGATTACGACCCGGGACAGAACACAGATACGCAGTATTTT,CATSDYDPGQNTDTQYF
TRBJ2-1,TRBV12-3/TRBV12-4,many,TRBD1,TGTGCCAGCAGTTTGGGGACAGGGAGATACAATGAGCAGTTCTTC,CASSLGTGRYNEQFF
TRBJ2-3,TRBV19,-,-,TGTGCCAGTAATGATGGGACAACTCATACAACAGATACGCAGTATTTT,CASNDGTTHTTDTQYF
TRBJ1-3,TRBV4-1,many,-,TGCGCCAGCAGCCAAGATGTCTGGGCCACCGCTGGAAACACCATATATTTT,CASSQDVWATAGNTIYF
TRBJ2-2,TRBV12-3/TRBV12-4,-,TRBD2,TGTGCCAGCAGCCCCCCGGGGGGGTCCGGGGAGCTGTTTTTT,CASSPPGGSGELFF
TRBJ1-5,TRBV7-8,many,TRBD1,TGTGCCAGCAGCTTAGGACAAGTAGTTTCAGGGGGCTTCAATCAGCCCCAGCATTTT,CASSLGQVVSGGFNQPQHF
TRBJ1-2,TRBV5-6,-,-,TGTGCCAGCAGCCCCGGGACCTTCCGACACTACACCTTC,CASSPGTFRHYTF
TRBJ1-1,TRBV30,many,-,TGTGCCGGAGGGGGAGGAATGAACACTGAAGCTTTCTTT,CAGGGGMNTEAFF
TRBJ1-1,TRBV20-1,many,-,TGCAGTGCTAGACCCTCGGCTAACACTGAAGCTTTCTTT,CSARPSANTEAFF
TRBJ2-2,TRBV2,many,-,TGTGCCAGCAGTTACGACAGCGCGAACACCGGGGAGCTGTTTTTT,CASSYDSANTGELFF
TRBJ2-1,TRBV2,-,-,TGTGCCAGCAGTGCATGGGGGACTGAGCAGTTCTTC,CASSAWGTEQFF
TRBJ2-7,TRBV18,many,-,TGTGCCAGCTCACCCGTCCCCTACGAGCAGTACTTC,CASSPVPYEQYF
TRBJ1-6,TRBV27,-,TRBD1,TGTGCCAGCAGTCCAACGGACAGGAGCTCCTATAATTCACCCCTCCACTTT,CASSPTDRSSYNSPLHF
TRBJ2-2,TRBV3-1,many,TRBD1,TGTGCCAGCAGCCAGGCAGGGGGACCCAACACCGGGGAGCTGTTTTTT,CASSQAGGPNTGELFF
TRBJ1-3,TRBV6-2/TRBV6-3,-,-,TGTGCCAGCAGTTACTCGTTACGGGGGCCAGGAAACACCATATATTTT,CASSYSLRGPGNTIYF
TRBJ2-1,TRBV7-9,many,-,TGTGCCAGCAGCTTAGCGTCACAGGGCCCCTACAATGAGCAGTTCTTC,CASSLASQGPYNEQFF
TRBJ2-5,TRBV11-2,many,TRBD2,TGTGCCAGCAGCTCGGGCCGGGGGGTCCAAGAGACCCAGTACTTC,CASSSGRGVQETQYF
TRBJ1-3,TRBV7-9,few,-,TGTGCCAGCAGCTTAGCGTTGGGCAGGGTCCCTGGAAACACCATATATTTT,CASSLALGRVPGNTIYF
TRBJ1-1,TRBV28,many,TRBD1,TGTGCCAGCAGCCGACAGGGGGAGGGCACTGAAGCTTTCTTT,CASSRQGEGTEAFF
TRBJ2-7,TRBV10-2,few,-,TGCGCCAGCAGTGAGCAGGCCATTAGCTCCTACGAGCAGTACTTC,CASSEQAISSYEQYF
TRBJ1-5,TRBV11-2,many,TRBD1,TGTGCCAGCAGCTCCGGACAGGTCGGCAATCAGCCCCAGCATTTT,CASSSGQVGNQPQHF
TRBJ2-5,TRBV10-1,many,TRBD2,TGCGCCAGCAGTGAGTCTGGGACTAGCGGTCAAGAGACCCAGTACTTC,CASSESGTSGQETQYF
TRBJ2-7,TRBV30,many,-,TGTGCCTGGAGGGGTCCCACCTGGGAGCAGTACTTC,CAWRGPTWEQYF
TRBJ1-5,TRBV27,-,-,TGTGCCAGCAGTTTTGTTGCAAATAGCAATCAGCCCCAGCATTTT,CASSFVANSNQPQHF
TRBJ2-7,TRBV28,-,-,TGTGCCAGCAGCACCCCTAGGGAGCAGTACTTC,CASSTPREQYF
TRBJ1-1,TRBV2,once,-,TGTGCCAGCAGACAAAGTGGGAGCACTGAAGCTTTCTTT,CASRQSGSTEAFF
TRBJ2-5,TRBV28,-,TRBD2,TGTGCCAGCAGTATTCTACTAGCGGTAGGAGAGACCCAGTACTTC,CASSILLAVGETQYF